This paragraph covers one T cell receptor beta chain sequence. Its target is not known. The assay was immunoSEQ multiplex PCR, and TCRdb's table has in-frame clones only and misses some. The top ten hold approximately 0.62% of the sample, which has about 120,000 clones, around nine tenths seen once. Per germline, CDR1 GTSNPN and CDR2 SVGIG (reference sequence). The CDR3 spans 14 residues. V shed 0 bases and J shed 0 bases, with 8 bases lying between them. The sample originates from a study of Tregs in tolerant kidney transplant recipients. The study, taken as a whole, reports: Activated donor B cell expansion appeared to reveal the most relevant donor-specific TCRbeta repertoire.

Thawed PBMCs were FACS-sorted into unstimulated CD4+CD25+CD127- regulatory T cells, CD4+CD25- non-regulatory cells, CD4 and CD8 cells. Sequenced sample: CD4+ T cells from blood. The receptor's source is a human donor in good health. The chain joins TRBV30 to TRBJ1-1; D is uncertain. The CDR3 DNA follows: TGTGCCTGGAGTGTCTCTGGGGTGAACACTGAAGCTTTCTTT. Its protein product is CAWSVSGVNTEAFF.